This entry lists 6 T cell receptor beta chains sequenced from one sample in a study of blood T cell repertoires in COVID-19. Libraries were prepared by immunoSEQ multiplex PCR; TCRdb keeps only in-frame clonotypes and omits some of them. Here the sample spans around 180,000 clones, about 85% being singletons. The sample was peripheral blood. The source is a person aged 65 to 79 with COVID-19, enrolled during active disease.

The rearrangement links TRBV15 to TRBJ1-3; a weak D match, TRBD1 (5 bases). Germline V gene data show CDR1 as LNHNV and CDR2 as YYDKDF (reference sequence). Trimming cost V 3 bases and J 12 bases, with 18 bases left between them. The CDR3 runs to 14 residues. This CDR3 is CATSSRWDGTNIYF. CDR3 bases: TGTGCCACCAGCAGCCGTTGGGACGGGACTAACATATATTTT.

The rearrangement links TRBV5-6 to TRBJ1-2; 11 nucleotides align to TRBD1. Germline CDR1 reads SGHDT; CDR2 reads YYEEEE. Germline trimming cut 5 bases from V and 9 bases from J; bases unmatched to any gene: 9. CDR3 length equals 14 residues. Written as DNA, the CDR3 is TGTGCCAGCAGTTCCGGGACAGGGGGGCAGAGCTACACCTTC. This translates into CASSSGTGGQSYTF.

The rearrangement links TRBV3-1 (or the pseudogene TRBV3-2) to TRBJ1-6; D uncertain. Germline CDR1 reads LGHDT; CDR2 reads YNNKEL (reference sequence). Trimming pared 5 bases from V and 10 bases from J, leaving 12 bases between. This CDR3 is built from 13 residues. CDR3 sequence: CASSEAPPSPLHF. The CDR3 coding sequence is TGTGCCAGCAGCGAGGCGCCACCATCACCCCTCCACTTT.

The genes are TRBV19 and TRBJ1-4; D might be TRBD1 (5 bases). Germline V lookup: CDR1 LNHDA, CDR2 SQIVND (reference sequence). The CDR3 extends over 15 amino acids. Trimming pared 3 bases from V and 1 base from J, leaving 9 bases between. CDR3 region: CASSIRRGTNEKLFF. CDR3 bases: TGTGCCAGTAGTATTAGAAGGGGAACTAATGAAAAACTGTTTTTT.

The genes are TRBV7-9 and TRBJ2-1, with 9 bases aligning to TRBD2. There are 15 residues in the CDR3. V lost 5 bases to trimming and J lost 6 bases; unmatched junction nucleotides: 8. CDR1 and CDR2 (germline): SEHNR, FQNEAQ (reference sequence). This CDR3 is CASSPGLAGSNEQFF. The CDR3 DNA is TGTGCCAGCAGCCCGGGTCTAGCGGGAAGCAATGAGCAGTTCTTC.

The V call is TRBV3-1 (or the pseudogene TRBV3-2), the J call TRBJ2-7, with 8 bases aligning to TRBD1. This CDR3 is 13 amino acids long. Germline V gene sequence: CDR1 LGHDT, CDR2 YNNKEL (reference sequence). The V segment lost 2 bases and the J segment 5 bases; nucleotides outside the gene matches: 2. CDR3 DNA: TGTGCCAGCAGCCAACGACAGGGGAACGAGCAGTACTTC. This sequence encodes CASSQRQGNEQYF.